The T cell receptor (beta chain) under discussion was sequenced for a study of cytomegalovirus exposure and HLA in healthy donors. Findings and limits, study-wide: TCR beta V segments were, for the most part, productive about 87% or about 30% of the time in an earlier analysis.

It was with 60 Vbeta and 13 Jbeta primers that the PCR ran. Generated by immunoSEQ multiplex PCR, the TCRdb table keeps only in-frame clones and is missing some. The sample shows some 120,000 clones, roughly 82% of them seen only once. As for this clone: What it recognizes is unknown.

V lost 3 bases, J lost 3 bases, and 24 bases lay in between. Germline V gene data show CDR1 as SGHTA and CDR2 as FQGNSA. This CDR3 has 18 amino acids. This clonotype was sampled from a male donor in good health and CMV-seropositive. The rearrangement joins TRBV7-2 to TRBJ2-7, with a possible D match to TRBD1 (6 bases). The material sequenced was PBMCs. CDR3 coding DNA: TGTGCCAGCAGCTTGCCCCTTAAAGGGGGTCGCCTCCACTACGAGCAGTACTTC. Encoded protein: CASSLPLKGGRLHYEQYF.